This T cell receptor (beta chain) was recorded in a study of blood T cell repertoires in COVID-19. Study-wide context: COVID-19 samples collected from the United States, Italy and Spain covered acute and convalescent phases. The analysed material was cDNA or gDNA that came from T cells, B-cell-depleted T cells, or PBMCs.

Seattle-derived patients entered the study during active infection and were followed longitudinally. This clone has just one count. Study processing details: Amplified reference gene primers provided the basis for estimating nucleated cell counts. The table came from immunoSEQ multiplex PCR; TCRdb's copy has only in-frame clones and leaves some out. Clonal size and the V and J genes are those of that table, whereas D and trimming came from the DNA. The sample lists under 250,000 clones; 75% to 85% were seen once. This CDR3 spans 13 amino acids. Per the germline V gene, CDR1 is SGDLS and CDR2 is YYNGEE. Trimming cost V 1 base and J 3 bases, with 7 bases left between them.

The sample taken for sequencing was peripheral blood. This receptor was taken from a woman aged 70 to 79 with COVID-19, enrolled during active disease. The chain is built from TRBV9 and TRBJ1-1; the D gene is possibly TRBD1 (5 bases). In nucleotides, the CDR3 is TGTGCCAGCAGCGTATCCAGGGACACTGAAGCTTTCTTT. It yields the protein CASSVSRDTEAFF.